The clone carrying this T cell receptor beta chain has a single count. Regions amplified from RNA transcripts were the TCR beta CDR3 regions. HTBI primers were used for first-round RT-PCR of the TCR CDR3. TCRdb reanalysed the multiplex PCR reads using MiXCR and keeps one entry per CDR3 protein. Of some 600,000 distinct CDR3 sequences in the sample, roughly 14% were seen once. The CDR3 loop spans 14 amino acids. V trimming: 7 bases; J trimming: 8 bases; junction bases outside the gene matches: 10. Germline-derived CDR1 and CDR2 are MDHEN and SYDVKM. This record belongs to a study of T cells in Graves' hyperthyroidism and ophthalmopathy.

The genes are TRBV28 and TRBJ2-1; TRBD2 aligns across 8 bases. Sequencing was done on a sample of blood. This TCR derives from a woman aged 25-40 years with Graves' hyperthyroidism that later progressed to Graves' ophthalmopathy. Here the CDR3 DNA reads TGTGCCAGCATTTCGGGAGGGCCACAGGATGAGCAGTTCTTC. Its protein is CASISGGPQDEQFF. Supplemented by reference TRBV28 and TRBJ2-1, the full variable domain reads DVKVTQSSRYLVKRTGEKVFLECVQDMDHENMFWYRQDPGLGLRLIYFSYDVKMKEKGDIPEGYSVSREKKERFSLILESASTNQTSMYLCASISGGPQDEQFFGPGTRLTVL.